This T cell receptor beta chain was profiled in a study of CD8 T cells in Susac syndrome. Reverse transcription of roughly 0.45 to 1 ug RNA used random hexamers. Across 54 Vbeta and 13 Jbeta, TCR beta CDR3 was amplified with immunoSEQ multiplex PCR. One entry per CDR3 protein, called by TCRdb with MiXCR from the immunoSEQ multiplex PCR reads. The table lists approximately 120,000 distinct CDR3 sequences, around 94% of them singletons. The germline V gene has CDR1 SGHTA and CDR2 FQGNSA. Trimming shortened V by 7 bases and J by 7 bases, and 16 bases separated the two germline ends. This CDR3 region has 13 residues. Concerning this clonotype itself: Its antigen is undetermined.

Sequencing of TCR beta was performed on blood CD8+ and CD4+ T cells. Negative magnetic isolation gave CD8+ and CD4+ cells; FACS enriched CD8+ TEMRA. General study points: As the study acknowledged, the number of individuals who were part of its TCR sequencing and HLA analysis was relatively small.

This TCR derives from a human donor in good health. Sequencing was done on a sample of CD4+ T cells from PBMCs. The chain links TRBV7-2 to TRBJ1-1; the D gene is possibly TRBD1 (6 bases). The CDR3 spells CASTRLGTLEAFF. CDR3 bases: TGTGCCAGCACCCGCTTGGGGACACTTGAAGCTTTCTTT. Variable domain in full (rest from reference TRBV7-2 and TRBJ1-1): GAGVSQSPSNKVTEKGKDVELRCDPISGHTALYWYRQSLGQGLEFLIYFQGNSAPDKSGLPSDRFSAERTGGSVSTLTIQRTQQEDSAVYLCASTRLGTLEAFFGQGTRLTVV.